The next 27 T cell receptor beta chains were all read from a single sample in a study of T cell repertoires and HLA-DP antigens. These receptors lack a known antigen. TCRdb's copy holds only in-frame clones and misses some; the assay was immunoSEQ multiplex PCR. The sample contains about 73,000 clones, over 75% of which appear only once. Sequencing was performed on CD4+ T cells from PBMCs. These receptors were obtained from a man between 60 and 75 years old in good health and CMV-seronegative.

The rearrangement links TRBV19 to TRBJ2-1, with TRBD2 matching 9 bases. The CDR3 contains 16 residues. The germline V gene has CDR1 LNHDA and CDR2 SQIVND (reference sequence). The V and J ends lost 2 bases and 3 bases, in that order; junction bases with no gene match: 5. The CDR3 here is CASSIRGGDHYNEQFF. CDR3 bases: TGTGCCAGTAGTATACGCGGGGGGGACCACTACAATGAGCAGTTCTTC.

The V call is TRBV29-1, the J call TRBJ1-2; 7 bases are shared with TRBD1. Losses at the gene ends were 5 bases for V and 14 bases for J; bases not matched to a gene: 17. Looked up from germline, CDR1 is SQVTM and CDR2 is ANQGSEA. The CDR3 consists of 13 residues. The DNA for the CDR3 is TGCAGCGTTATTACAGGGGATAGCTTTCAGAGGACCTTC. Translation gives CSVITGDSFQRTF.

V gene TRBV11-3 combines with J gene TRBJ2-5, with 8 positions matching TRBD1. The CDR3 loop spans 16 amino acids. The trim removed 1 base at V and 2 bases at J, leaving 6 bases unmatched. Germline V lookup: CDR1 SGHNT, CDR2 YENEEA. Written as DNA, the CDR3 is TGTGCCAGCAGCTTAGGGTTGGGGACAGGACAAGAGACCCAGTACTTC. Amino acids: CASSLGLGTGQETQYF.

This chain uses TRBV28 with TRBJ1-2; 9 nucleotides align to TRBD1. In germline, CDR1 is MDHEN, CDR2 SYDVKM. Trimming at V came to 6 bases and at J to 4 bases, leaving 0 bases not matched to a gene. The CDR3 runs 12 residues. CDR3 coding DNA: TGTGCCAGCAGGACAGGGGGCTATGGCTACACCTTC. Protein: CASRTGGYGYTF.

This sequence joins TRBV28 and TRBJ1-2; 9 nucleotides agree with TRBD1. V was clipped by 3 bases and J by 5 bases; unmatched bases: 1. CDR1 is MDHEN and CDR2 is SYDVKM in the germline V gene. The length of the CDR3 is 13 residues. CDR3: CASSFGQGYGYTF. DNA of the CDR3: TGTGCCAGCAGTTTCGGACAGGGGTATGGCTACACCTTC.

This clone was seen once. The rearrangement links TRBV5-6 to TRBJ2-3, with 8 positions matching TRBD2. This CDR3 contains 15 residues. V was pared by 0 bases and J by 3 bases, with 3 bases of the junction left unmatched. Per the germline V gene, CDR1 is SGHDT and CDR2 is YYEEEE. The CDR3 here is CASSLELAATDTQYF. The CDR3 nucleotides read TGTGCCAGCAGCTTGGAACTAGCGGCTACAGATACGCAGTATTTT.

This chain connects TRBV19 to TRBJ2-7, with 8 bases lining up with TRBD1. V trimming: 6 bases; J trimming: 6 bases; junction bases outside the gene matches: 7. The length of the CDR3 is 13 residues. The germline gives CDR1 LNHDA, CDR2 SQIVND (reference sequence). The CDR3 loop is CASSPQGALEQYF. DNA of the CDR3: TGTGCCAGTAGCCCCCAGGGGGCCCTCGAGCAGTACTTC.

This chain uses TRBV9 with TRBJ2-7; 7 bases align to TRBD1. After removal of 6 bases from V and 0 bases from J, the junction contained 3 bases not matched to a gene. The CDR3 totals 13 residues. Germline V gene sequence: CDR1 SGDLS, CDR2 YYNGEE. The CDR3 nucleotides are TGTGCCAGCAACCCAGGGGGCTCCTACGAGCAGTACTTC. Its translation is CASNPGGSYEQYF.

The table lists this clone with a count of one. The chain is built from TRBV7-2 and TRBJ2-2, with unresolved D. The CDR3 loop spans 13 amino acids. Per the germline V gene, CDR1 is SGHTA and CDR2 is FQGNSA. Trimming stripped 0 bases from V and 4 bases from J, with 3 bases between. The CDR3 DNA reads as TGTGCCAGCAGCTTAGCGGTCACCGGGGAGCTGTTTTTT. It is translated as CASSLAVTGELFF.

This sequence joins TRBV6-5 and TRBJ1-2; TRBD1 might be the D (5 bases). Trimming pared 6 bases from V and 4 bases from J, leaving 9 bases between. Germline loops: CDR1 MNHEY, CDR2 SVGAGI. CDR3 size: 12 residues. The CDR3 sequence: CASRTVSYGYTF. DNA of the CDR3: TGTGCCAGCAGGACAGTATCCTATGGCTACACCTTC.

The chain combines TRBV10-3 with TRBJ2-2, with D hard to call. The CDR3 is made up of 14 amino acids. Deletions cut 7 bases from V and 3 bases from J, with 12 bases between. Germline-derived CDR1 and CDR2 are ENHRY and SYGVKD. The CDR3 DNA is TGTGCCATCACGGGTAATTCGGACACCGGGGAGCTGTTTTTT. It translates to CAITGNSDTGELFF.

The genes are TRBV6-5 and TRBJ1-5; 8 bases line up with TRBD1. The germline gives CDR1 MNHEY, CDR2 SVGAGI. The CDR3 runs to 15 residues. V trimming: 0 bases; J trimming: 7 bases; junction bases outside the gene matches: 5. Here the CDR3 DNA reads TGTGCCAGCAGTTACTCGATGCCAGGGGGCCAGCCCCAGCATTTT. It translates to CASSYSMPGGQPQHF.

The rearrangement links TRBV2 to TRBJ2-5, with no clear D. This CDR3 has 13 amino acids. V was pared by 0 bases and J by 5 bases, with 7 bases between. The germline V gene has CDR1 SNHLY and CDR2 FYNNEI. This CDR3 reads CASSEARRETQYF. In DNA form, the CDR3 reads TGTGCCAGCAGTGAAGCGCGTCGGGAGACCCAGTACTTC.

The chain links TRBV18 to TRBJ2-3; D is uncertain. The CDR3 sequence is 14 residues long. V gave up 0 bases and J gave up 0 bases, with 4 bases separating them. The germline gives CDR1 KGHSH, CDR2 LQKENI. The CDR3 coding sequence is TGTGCCAGCTCACCACCCCTGAGCACAGATACGCAGTATTTT. It specifies CASSPPLSTDTQYF.

The genes are TRBV9 and TRBJ1-1; 7 bases fit TRBD1. The CDR3 contains 17 residues. Trimming at V came to 3 bases and at J to 5 bases, leaving 16 bases not matched to a gene. Germline V gene data show CDR1 as SGDLS and CDR2 as YYNGEE. CDR3 DNA: TGTGCCAGCAGCGCGGGGGGTACAGGGGAGCCGTGGACTGAAGCTTTCTTT. This codes for CASSAGGTGEPWTEAFF.

J is TRBJ1-2 and V is TRBV9; 7 nucleotides align to TRBD1. The length of the CDR3 is 13 residues. Trimming removed 6 bases from V and 2 bases from J; junction bases left unmatched: 4. Germline V gives CDR1 SGDLS, CDR2 YYNGEE. For the CDR3, the DNA is TGTGCCAGCACATCGACAGGGAACTATGGCTACACCTTC. It is translated as CASTSTGNYGYTF.

The rearrangement uses TRBV30 and TRBJ1-2, with D possibly matching TRBD1 (6 bases). Germline CDR1 GTSNPN, CDR2 SVGIG (reference sequence). This CDR3 has 12 amino acids. The V gene lost 2 bases and the J gene lost 8 bases, with 12 bases spanning the gap. The CDR3 sequence is CAWSPRRGGYTF. CDR3 bases: TGTGCCTGGAGTCCCAGGAGGGGGGGCTACACCTTC. Complete variable domain (other parts from reference TRBV30 and TRBJ1-2): SQTIHQWPATLVQPVGSPLSLECTVEGTSNPNLYWYRQAAGRGLQLLFYSVGIGQISSEVPQNLSASRPQDRQFILSSKKLLLSDSGFYLCAWSPRRGGYTFGSGTRLTVV.

The V gene is TRBV7-2, the J gene TRBJ2-3; D is uncertain. This CDR3 region has 15 residues. V was cut by 5 bases and J by 5 bases, with 17 bases left in between. The germline V gene has CDR1 SGHTA and CDR2 FQGNSA. The CDR3 DNA reads TGTGCCAGCAGCCTTGCCGGGCTAGAACGAGATACGCAGTATTTT. It codes for CASSLAGLERDTQYF.

The V gene is TRBV19, the J gene TRBJ1-6; TRBD1 matches 7 bases. CDR1 and CDR2 (germline): LNHDA, SQIVND (reference sequence). V dropped 6 bases and J dropped 5; count of bases not matched to a gene: 4. This CDR3 is built from 14 residues. The CDR3 region has the DNA TGTGCCAGTAGGAGAGACAGGGATAATTCACCCCTCCACTTT. Protein product: CASRRDRDNSPLHF. The full variable domain, its missing parts supplied by reference TRBV19 and TRBJ1-6, is DGGITQSPKYLFRKEGQNVTLSCEQNLNHDAMYWYRQDPGQGLRLIYYSQIVNDFQKGDIAEGYSVSREKKESFPLTVTSAQKNPTAFYLCASRRDRDNSPLHFGNGTRLTVT.

V and J are TRBV25-1 and TRBJ1-2, with 8 bases matching TRBD1. The CDR3 contains 14 residues. Losses at the gene ends were 2 bases for V and 2 bases for J; bases not matched to a gene: 1. Germline CDR1 reads MGHDK; CDR2 reads SYGVNS. The CDR3 protein is CASSEQGANYGYTF. The CDR3 nucleotides are TGTGCCAGCAGTGAACAGGGGGCCAACTATGGCTACACCTTC.

To note about this clone: At the DNA level, this CDR3 is encoded by other sequences in the same sample as well. V and J are TRBV5-6 and TRBJ2-2; weak D call: TRBD2 (6 bases). Deletions cut 0 bases from V and 1 base from J, with 7 bases between. The CDR3 totals 15 residues. In germline, CDR1 is SGHDT, CDR2 YYEEEE. This chain's CDR3 is CASSLGGLNTGELFF. The CDR3 region has the DNA TGTGCCAGCAGCTTGGGGGGACTGAACACCGGGGAGCTGTTTTTT.

The gene calls are TRBV15 and TRBJ2-5; 8 nucleotides match TRBD2. The CDR3 runs to 18 residues. Germline V gene data show CDR1 as LNHNV and CDR2 as YYDKDF (reference sequence). Germline trimming cut 0 bases from V and 2 bases from J; bases unmatched to any gene: 11. The CDR3 is CATSRDKSGRILQETQYF. The CDR3 DNA reads as TGTGCCACCAGCAGAGATAAAAGCGGGAGAATTTTGCAAGAGACCCAGTACTTC.

V usage is TRBV5-4 and J usage is TRBJ2-7; 7 bases are a match to TRBD2. This CDR3 has 14 residues. CDR1 and CDR2 (germline): SGHNT, YYREEE (reference sequence). Losses at the gene ends were 3 bases for V and 5 bases for J; bases not matched to a gene: 8. The CDR3 here is CASSSRGGDHEQYF. DNA of the CDR3: TGTGCCAGCAGCTCCCGGGGAGGGGACCACGAGCAGTACTTC.

This chain links TRBV19 with TRBJ1-2; 8 nucleotides align to TRBD1. CDR3 size: 13 residues. The germline V gene has CDR1 LNHDA and CDR2 SQIVND (reference sequence). J gave up 4 bases and V 8 bases, and 6 bases lay outside the gene matches. The CDR3 sequence: CASGRQGPYGYTF. The DNA for the CDR3 is TGTGCCAGTGGTAGACAGGGGCCCTATGGCTACACCTTC.

The chain recombines TRBV5-6 with TRBJ1-6; D is possibly TRBD1 (6 bases). Germline-derived CDR1 and CDR2 are SGHDT and YYEEEE. The CDR3 spans 16 residues. The V end lost 1 base, the J end lost 9 bases, and 17 bases lay between the germline ends. The CDR3 nucleotides read TGTGCCAGCAGCTTGAGGGGGGCGCGGATTACTTCACCCCTCCACTTT. Translation: CASSLRGARITSPLHF.

The sample holds a few counts of this clone. This chain joins TRBV30 and TRBJ2-2, with a tentative D call TRBD2 (6 bases). Looked up from germline, CDR1 is GTSNPN and CDR2 is SVGIG (reference sequence). Between the trimmed V and J ends, which lost 5 bases and 3 bases, there was a span of 16 bases. CDR3 length: 15 residues. This chain's CDR3 is CAWSKGLQDTGELFF. The CDR3, as DNA: TGTGCCTGGTCGAAGGGACTTCAGGACACCGGGGAGCTGTTTTTT.

The chain employs TRBV5-8 and TRBJ1-6; tentative D call: TRBD1 (5 bases). This CDR3 is built from 12 residues. The germline gives CDR1 SGHTS, CDR2 YDEGEE. Trimming left V 5 bases short and J 14 bases short, with 14 bases between. CDR3 sequence: CASRRELGALHF. The CDR3 DNA reads as TGTGCCAGCAGGAGGGAGCTGGGGGCCCTCCACTTT.